This TCR beta chain appears in the sequencing data of a study of monozygotic twins with inflammatory bowel disease (dated by TCRdb to about 2019). Notes on the research overall: The complete study included 28 monozygotic twin pairs: 19 IBD-discordant Danish pairs and nine German pairs, of which four were IBD-concordant and five were IBD-discordant. The search for disease-associated traits relied mainly on comparing, within discordant pairs, IBD patients with their genetically identical healthy co-twins. Each individual had, on average, about 151 000 unique TCRalpha sequences and 181 000 unique TCRbeta sequences available for analysis.

In regard to this clonotype: Its antigen remains undetermined.

From each donor, an approximately 2.5 ml peripheral blood sample was collected into PAXgene tubes and stored at -80 degrees C. Without any T cell sorting, total RNA was extracted from whole blood using the PAXgene blood miRNA kit on an automated QIAcube. Deep TCRalpha and TCRbeta repertoire profiling with unique molecular barcoding was performed on peripheral blood of monozygotic twin pairs concordant or discordant for inflammatory bowel disease. For every twin pair, smoking habits were documented, and each individual was categorised as a current, former or never smoker. Study-level results and caveats: The analysis was unable to tell apart different T cell subtypes. A decrease in TCRbeta repertoire diversity, as measured by inverse Simpson index, was observed in IBD patients compared with their healthy co-twins. Background noise and inter-individual variability may have been introduced into the repertoires by the differing immunosuppressive treatments among patients. Repertoire similarity did not differ between concordant and discordant twins, possibly due to limited statistical power. IBD patients shared fewer clonotypes with other individuals than healthy twins did, most markedly in patients showing signs of disease activity. The results gave no support for a single strong signal or clonotype linked to IBD.

Per the germline V gene, LGHNA is the CDR1 and YSLEER is the CDR2. There are 15 amino acids in the CDR3, from cysteine to phenylalanine inclusive. No DNA is recorded. Library prep was done by 5' RACE. Preparation of each TCR library used about 4,000 ng of total RNA. cDNA was synthesized with SMARTScribe reverse transcriptase in eight separate reactions per sample. Unique molecular identifiers containing a 6-nucleotide sample barcode were introduced through template switching during cDNA synthesis. TCRalpha and TCRbeta cDNA was amplified in two nested PCRs of roughly 16 and 10 cycles, and bead purification was carried out after each PCR. Before amplification, cDNA was treated with uracil DNA-glycosylase and purified using the QIAquick PCR purification kit. In the second PCR, Illumina TruSeq-compatible adapters and sample-specific barcodes were added. TapeStation and Qubit were used to check library quality and concentration, and roughly 5.5 ng of each library was pooled. Sequencing of pooled libraries was carried out on an Illumina HiSeq2500 single-index Rapid Run using 2 x 100 bp reads and custom sequencing primers. From the authors' description of their analysis: MiGEC version 1.2.6 was used for UMI-based consensus assembly to correct PCR and sequencing errors. MiXCR version 2.1.1 handled V(D)J alignment, clonotype assembly and CDR3 extraction. Gene usage, clonotype sharing and MAIT/NKT TCR abundance were normalised by analysing the top 1000, 10 000 and 20 000 clonotypes per sample. Diversity was computed as the inverse Simpson index with the vegan R package after downsampling to 27 000 UMIs. Paired Mann-Whitney U tests were applied to discordant twin pairs, with Benjamini-Hochberg correction for multiple testing. After the reads were reprocessed by TCRdb, one entry was made per CDR3 protein sequence, with no DNA. TCRdb's processing, not the authors', yielded these V and J calls. The sample table includes 150,000 to 200,000 distinct CDR3 sequences. The ten biggest clones cover about 7.4% of the sample.

Recombination linked TRBV4-3 to TRBJ2-1; TCRdb's assignment of TRBD1 cannot be checked, as there is no DNA. Input material: blood. This TCR was recovered from a human donor with ulcerative colitis or Crohn's disease, or a healthy co-twin of an affected twin (not recorded which). The CDR3 protein: CAGSQNRGTYNEQFF.